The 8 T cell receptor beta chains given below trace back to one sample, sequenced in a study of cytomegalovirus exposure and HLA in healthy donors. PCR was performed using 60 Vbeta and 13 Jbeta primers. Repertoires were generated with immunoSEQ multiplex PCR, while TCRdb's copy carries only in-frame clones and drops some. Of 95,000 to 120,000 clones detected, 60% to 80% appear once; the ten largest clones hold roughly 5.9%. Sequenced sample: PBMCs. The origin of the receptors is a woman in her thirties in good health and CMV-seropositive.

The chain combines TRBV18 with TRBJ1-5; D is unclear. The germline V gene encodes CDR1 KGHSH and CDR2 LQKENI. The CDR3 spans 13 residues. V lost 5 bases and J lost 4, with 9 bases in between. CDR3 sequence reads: CASSGERNQPQHF. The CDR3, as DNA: TGTGCCAGCTCAGGGGAGAGGAATCAGCCCCAGCATTTT. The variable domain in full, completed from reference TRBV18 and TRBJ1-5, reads NAGVMQNPRHLVRRRGQEARLRCSPMKGHSHVYWYRQLPEEGLKFMVYLQKENIIDESGMPKERFSAEFPKEGPSILRIQQVVRGDSAAYFCASSGERNQPQHFGDGTRLSIL.

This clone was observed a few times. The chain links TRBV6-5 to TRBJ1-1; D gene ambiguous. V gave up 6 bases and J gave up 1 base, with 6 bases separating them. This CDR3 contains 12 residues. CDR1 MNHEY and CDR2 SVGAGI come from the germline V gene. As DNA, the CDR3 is TGTGCCAGCAGCCGGAGGAACACTGAAGCTTTCTTT. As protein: CASSRRNTEAFF.

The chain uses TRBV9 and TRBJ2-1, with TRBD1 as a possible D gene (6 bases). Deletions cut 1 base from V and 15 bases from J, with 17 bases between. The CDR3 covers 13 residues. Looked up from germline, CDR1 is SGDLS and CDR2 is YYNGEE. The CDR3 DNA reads TGTGCCAGCAGCGTAACCCAAGGACAGATCAGGTTCTTC. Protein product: CASSVTQGQIRFF.

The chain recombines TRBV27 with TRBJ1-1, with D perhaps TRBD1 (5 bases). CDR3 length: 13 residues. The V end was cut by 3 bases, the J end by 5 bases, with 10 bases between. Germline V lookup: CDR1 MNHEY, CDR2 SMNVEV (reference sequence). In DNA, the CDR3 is TGTGCCAGCAGTTTCGGGGGAATTACTGAAGCTTTCTTT. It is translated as CASSFGGITEAFF.

This CDR3 reads CASKKRGTDNEKLFF. The DNA of the CDR3 is TGTGCCAGTAAAAAGAGGGGGACAGATAATGAAAAACTGTTTTTT. The chain recombines TRBV19 with TRBJ1-4; TRBD1 agrees at 7 bases. This CDR3 spans 15 amino acids. Germline trimming cut 7 bases from V and 4 bases from J; bases unmatched to any gene: 9. The germline V gene has CDR1 LNHDA and CDR2 SQIVND (reference sequence).

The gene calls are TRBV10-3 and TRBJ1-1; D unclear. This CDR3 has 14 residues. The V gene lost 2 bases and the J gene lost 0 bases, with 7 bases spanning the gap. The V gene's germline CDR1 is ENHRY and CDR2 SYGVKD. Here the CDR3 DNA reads TGTGCCATCAGTGAGACAGATCTGAACACTGAAGCTTTCTTT. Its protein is CAISETDLNTEAFF.

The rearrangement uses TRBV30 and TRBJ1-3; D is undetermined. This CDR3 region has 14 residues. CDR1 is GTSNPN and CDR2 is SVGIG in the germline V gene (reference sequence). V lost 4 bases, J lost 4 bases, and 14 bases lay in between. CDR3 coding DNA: TGTGCCTGGACCCCCGAGGTCGTGGGAAACACCATATATTTT. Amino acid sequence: CAWTPEVVGNTIYF.

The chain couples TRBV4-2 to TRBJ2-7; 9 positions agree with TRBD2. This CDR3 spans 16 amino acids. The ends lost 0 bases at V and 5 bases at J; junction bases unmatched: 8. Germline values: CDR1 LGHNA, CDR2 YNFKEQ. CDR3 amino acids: CASSQDLASGKDEQYF. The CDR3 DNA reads TGTGCCAGCAGCCAAGATCTGGCTAGCGGGAAGGACGAGCAGTACTTC.